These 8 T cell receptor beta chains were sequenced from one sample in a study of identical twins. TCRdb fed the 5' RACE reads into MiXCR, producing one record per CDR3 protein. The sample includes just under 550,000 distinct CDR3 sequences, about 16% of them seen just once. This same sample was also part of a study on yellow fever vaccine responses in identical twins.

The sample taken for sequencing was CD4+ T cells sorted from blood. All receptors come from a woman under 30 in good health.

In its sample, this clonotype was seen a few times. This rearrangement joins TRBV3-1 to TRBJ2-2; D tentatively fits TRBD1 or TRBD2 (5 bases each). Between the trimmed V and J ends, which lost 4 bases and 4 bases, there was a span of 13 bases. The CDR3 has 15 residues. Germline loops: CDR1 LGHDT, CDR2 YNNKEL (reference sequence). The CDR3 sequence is CASSLGSGSTGELFF. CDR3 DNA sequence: TGTGCCAGCAGCCTTGGGTCAGGGAGCACCGGGGAGCTGTTTTTT.

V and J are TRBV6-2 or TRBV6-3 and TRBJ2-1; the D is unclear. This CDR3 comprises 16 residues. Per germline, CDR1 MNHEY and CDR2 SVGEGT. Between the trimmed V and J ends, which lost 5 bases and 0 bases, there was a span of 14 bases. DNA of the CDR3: TGTGCCAGCAGTAAGGGTGCCTTGAGCTCCTACAATGAGCAGTTCTTC. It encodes CASSKGALSSYNEQFF.

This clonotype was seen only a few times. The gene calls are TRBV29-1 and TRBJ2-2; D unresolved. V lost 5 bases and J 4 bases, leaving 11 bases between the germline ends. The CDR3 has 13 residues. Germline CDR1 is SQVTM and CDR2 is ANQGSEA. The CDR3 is CSVLPTATGELFF. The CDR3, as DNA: TGCAGCGTTCTCCCCACAGCCACCGGGGAGCTGTTTTTT.

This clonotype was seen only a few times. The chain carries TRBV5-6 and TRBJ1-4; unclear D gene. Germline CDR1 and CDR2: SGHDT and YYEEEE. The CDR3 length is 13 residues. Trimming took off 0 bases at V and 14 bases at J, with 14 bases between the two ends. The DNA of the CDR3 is TGTGCCAGCAGCTTGGAGGGCCAGGTCGCTCTGTTTTTT. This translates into CASSLEGQVALFF.

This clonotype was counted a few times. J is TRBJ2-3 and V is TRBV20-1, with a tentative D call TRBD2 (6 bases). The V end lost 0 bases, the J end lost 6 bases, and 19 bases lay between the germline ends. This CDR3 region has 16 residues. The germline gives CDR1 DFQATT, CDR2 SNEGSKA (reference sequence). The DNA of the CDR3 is TGCAGTGCTAGAGATCACCCCGGGAGTACGGCCGATACGCAGTATTTT. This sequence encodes CSARDHPGSTADTQYF.

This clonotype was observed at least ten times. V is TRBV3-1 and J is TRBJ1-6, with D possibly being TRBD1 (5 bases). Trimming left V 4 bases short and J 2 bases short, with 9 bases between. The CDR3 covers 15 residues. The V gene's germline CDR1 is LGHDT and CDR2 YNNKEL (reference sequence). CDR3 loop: CASSRRQTYNSPLHF. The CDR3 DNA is TGTGCCAGCAGCCGCAGACAGACCTATAATTCACCCCTCCACTTT.

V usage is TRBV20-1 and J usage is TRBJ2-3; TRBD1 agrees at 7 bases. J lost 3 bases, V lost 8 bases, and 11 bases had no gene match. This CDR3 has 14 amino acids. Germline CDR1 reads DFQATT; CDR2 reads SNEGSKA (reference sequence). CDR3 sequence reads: CSTDRQGSTDTQYF. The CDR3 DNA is TGCAGTACCGACCGACAGGGATCGACAGATACGCAGTATTTT.

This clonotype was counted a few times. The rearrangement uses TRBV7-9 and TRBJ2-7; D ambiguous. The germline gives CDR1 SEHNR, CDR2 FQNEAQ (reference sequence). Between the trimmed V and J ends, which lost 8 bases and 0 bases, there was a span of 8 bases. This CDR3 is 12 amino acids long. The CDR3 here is CASRGGSYEQYV. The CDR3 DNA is TGTGCCAGCCGCGGCGGCTCCTACGAGCAGTACGTC.